This T cell receptor (beta chain) was identified in a study of beta chain features in type 1 diabetes. Broader study findings: Among all four CD4+ subsets, Type 1 diabetes patients had TCRB CDR3s that were moderately but significantly shorter.

A note on this clone: The antigen remains undetermined.

Trimming took 5 bases from V and 6 from J; bases not matched to a gene: 9. CDR3 length: 16 amino acids. Germline assignment: CDR1 MGHDK and CDR2 SYGVNS. Investigators reverse transcribed all isolated RNA, so they sequenced expressed TCRB transcripts. This table comes from immunoSEQ multiplex PCR, and its TCRdb copy is limited to in-frame clones, with some not included. The table includes some 99,000 clones, about 40% detected once. Sequencing used stem cell memory CD4+ T cells from blood. The chain links TRBV25-1 to TRBJ2-1, with 11 bases identical to TRBD1. The origin of this receptor is a woman in her late teens or twenties in good health. Here the CDR3 reads CASSHSTGTGGNEQFF. The CDR3 DNA follows: TGTGCCAGCAGTCACTCTACCGGGACAGGGGGCAATGAGCAGTTCTTC.